This T cell receptor (beta chain) emerged from a study of T cell responses to AZD1222 COVID-19 vaccine. Study-wide results and limits: Along spike, vaccine-associated CD4 TCRs were found throughout, with dominance at 160-218 and 743-854.

Clones were read by immunoSEQ multiplex PCR, and TCRdb kept only the in-frame ones, dropping some. The sample includes 120,000 or so clones, around 87% of them seen just once. Comment on this clone: Its antigen is undetermined.

Germline assignment: CDR1 MDHEN and CDR2 SYDVKM. V lost 7 bases to trimming and J lost 5 bases; unmatched junction nucleotides: 9. The CDR3 has 14 residues. The sequences come from peripheral blood, collected on day 0 of AZD1222 vaccination. This TCR was recovered from an adult in good health. The chain couples TRBV28 to TRBJ2-5, with 8 bases that match TRBD2. The CDR3 DNA reads TGTGCCAGCAATCTTAGCGGGGTCCGTGAGACCCAGTACTTC. This gives the protein CASNLSGVRETQYF.